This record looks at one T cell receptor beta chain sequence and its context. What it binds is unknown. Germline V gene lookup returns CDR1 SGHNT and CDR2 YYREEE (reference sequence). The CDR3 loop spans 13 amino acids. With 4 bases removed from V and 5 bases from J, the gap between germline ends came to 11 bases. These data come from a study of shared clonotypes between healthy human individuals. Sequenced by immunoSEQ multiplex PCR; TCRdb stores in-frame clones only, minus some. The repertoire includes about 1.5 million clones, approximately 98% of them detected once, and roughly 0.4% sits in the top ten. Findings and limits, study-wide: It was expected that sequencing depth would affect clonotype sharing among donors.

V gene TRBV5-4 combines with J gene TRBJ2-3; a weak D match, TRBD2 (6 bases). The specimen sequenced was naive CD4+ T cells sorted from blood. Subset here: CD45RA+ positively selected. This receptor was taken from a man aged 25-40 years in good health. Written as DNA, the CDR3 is TGTGCCAGCAGCCAGACGGGGGTAGATACGCAGTATTTT. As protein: CASSQTGVDTQYF.